This TCR beta chain is drawn from a study of beta chain features in type 1 diabetes. Study-wide results and caveats: The study found that naive, central memory and Treg TCRB repertoires appeared more similar in patients than in healthy donors.

Expressed TCRB transcripts were sequenced, since all the RNA that had been isolated was reverse transcribed. Repertoires were generated with immunoSEQ multiplex PCR, while TCRdb's copy carries only in-frame clones and drops some. The sample includes over 300,000 clones, 7.5% to 9% seen only once; the top ten take 0.44%. This clone has a count of ten or more. Its antigen is as yet unknown. The CDR3 runs 18 residues. Germline values: CDR1 SNHLY, CDR2 FYNNEI. V lost 10 bases to trimming and J lost 1 base; unmatched junction nucleotides: 16. The sample taken for sequencing was central memory CD4+ T cells from blood. This sequence joins TRBV2 and TRBJ2-7; 13 bases match TRBD2. This clonotype originated in a woman between 18 and 30 years old in good health. The CDR3 DNA is TGTGCCAAAGGTCGACAGAGCCGACTAGCGGGAGGTTCCTACGAGCAGTACTTC. Translated: CAKGRQSRLAGGSYEQYF.